This TCR beta chain comes out of a study of blood T cell repertoires in COVID-19. Ages ranged from about 18 to 89 years, with residence in about two dozen US areas. The V segment lost 3 bases and the J segment 6 bases; nucleotides outside the gene matches: 12. Germline V gene sequence: CDR1 ENHRY, CDR2 SYGVKD. The CDR3 totals 18 residues. Clones were read by immunoSEQ multiplex PCR, and TCRdb kept only the in-frame ones, dropping some. The sample includes approximately 200,000 clones, 70% to 90% of them seen just once. Sequences were obtained from PBMCs or T cells enriched from blood (not recorded which). The chain uses TRBV10-3 and TRBJ2-3; TRBD2 agrees at 13 bases. This sequence originates from a man aged 25-45 years who had recovered from COVID-19. Here the CDR3 reads CAISDITGLAGAGDTQYF. CDR3 sequence (DNA): TGTGCCATCAGTGATATTACTGGACTAGCGGGGGCTGGGGATACGCAGTATTTT.